A single sample is the source of the 2 T cell receptor beta chains below, sequenced in a study of blood T cell repertoires in COVID-19. The repertoire was sequenced with immunoSEQ multiplex PCR; TCRdb's copy has only in-frame clones and lacks some. The repertoire holds a few hundred thousand clones, roughly 90% seen once, with roughly 3.9% in the top ten. Sequenced sample: peripheral blood. The receptors originated from a man between 60 and 75 years old who had recovered from COVID-19.

V gene TRBV2 combines with J gene TRBJ1-4, with 7 bases lining up with TRBD1. The germline V gene encodes CDR1 SNHLY and CDR2 FYNNEI. V trimming: 6 bases; J trimming: 7 bases; junction bases outside the gene matches: 8. CDR3 length: 14 amino acids. The CDR3 nucleotides read TGTGCCAGCAGACAGGGGCCCCGAGGTGAAAAACTGTTTTTT. Protein: CASRQGPRGEKLFF.

This sequence joins TRBV5-1 and TRBJ2-1; 9 bases agree with TRBD1. CDR1 and CDR2 from the germline V gene are SGHRS and YFSETQ. Trimming at V came to 2 bases and at J to 1 base, leaving 7 bases not matched to a gene. CDR3 length: 17 amino acids. The DNA for the CDR3 is TGCGCCAGCAGCTTATCACCGGGACAGGGATCCTACAATGAGCAGTTCTTC. Its translation is CASSLSPGQGSYNEQFF.